This T cell receptor (beta chain) is drawn from a study of T cells in narcolepsy. Sequencing was performed with immunoSEQ multiplex PCR; in TCRdb, only in-frame clones are kept and a portion is missing. The sample has about 37,000 clones, around 80% seen once. Germline V CDR1 and CDR2: MDHEN, SYDVKM. V lost 5 bases to trimming and J lost 8 bases; unmatched junction nucleotides: 12. This CDR3 region has 15 residues. This clone was found once. Sample: memory (CD45RA-) CD4+ T cells from blood. The TCR was taken from a human donor in good health. The V gene is TRBV28, the J gene TRBJ2-1; 7 bases are shared with TRBD2. The CDR3 DNA reads TGTGCCAGCAGTAGGGGCGGGAGTTCCTCAGATGAGCAGTTCTTC. Amino acids: CASSRGGSSSDEQFF.